Below, one T cell receptor beta chain is given with its context. The antigen is unknown. This specimen belongs to a study of T cell repertoires in cytomegalovirus infection. At the level of the study: Evidence of both CMV infection and a matching HLA type came from public TCR beta signatures. The study, taken as a whole, reports: It was HLA-C-restricted CMV-specific TCR beta clonotypes that dominated the response ex vivo.

The CDR3 runs 10 residues. The V end lost 0 bases, the J end lost 8 bases, and 2 bases lay between the germline ends. The V gene's germline CDR1 is DFQATT and CDR2 SNEGSKA (reference sequence). Each CDR3 protein gets one entry after TCRdb re-called the reads with MiXCR. The data hold some 57,000 distinct CDR3 sequences, with about a third observed a single time. The TCR originated in a human donor in good health (CMV status not recorded). Some clones in this sample may be carry-over from other donors' samples. The V call is TRBV20-1, the J call TRBJ2-1; D not resolved. Sequences were obtained from PBMCs, sequenced either directly or after in vitro stimulation (not recorded which). The CDR3 region is CSARDDEQFF. The CDR3 DNA follows: TGCAGTGCTAGAGACGATGAGCAGTTCTTC.